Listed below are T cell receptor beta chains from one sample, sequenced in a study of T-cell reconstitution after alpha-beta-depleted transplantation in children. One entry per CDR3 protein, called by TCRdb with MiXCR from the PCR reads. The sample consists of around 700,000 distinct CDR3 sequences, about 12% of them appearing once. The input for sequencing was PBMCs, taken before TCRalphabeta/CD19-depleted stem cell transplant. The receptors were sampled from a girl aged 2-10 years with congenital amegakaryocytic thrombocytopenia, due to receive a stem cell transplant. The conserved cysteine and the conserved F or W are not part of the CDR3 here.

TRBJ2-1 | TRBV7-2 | ASSTAGVASYNEQF
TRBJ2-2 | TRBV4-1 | ASSAGTSGREQPLAGELF
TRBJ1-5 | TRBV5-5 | ASSLVAGLELQPQH
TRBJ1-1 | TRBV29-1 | SVEGKSGF
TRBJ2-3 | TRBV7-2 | ASSLAPDRVADTQY
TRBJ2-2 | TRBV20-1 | SALRLAGVYTGELF
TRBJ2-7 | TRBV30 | ARRTSGSSYEQY
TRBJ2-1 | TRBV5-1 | ASSSKPTGWEQF
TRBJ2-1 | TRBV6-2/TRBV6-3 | ASSKRDPVNEQF
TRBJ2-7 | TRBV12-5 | ASGFGQTYEQY
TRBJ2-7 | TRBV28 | ASRWTGDEQY
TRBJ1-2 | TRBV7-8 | ASSLAFFVSDKGNYGYT
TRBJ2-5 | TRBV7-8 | ASTTRTSRLETQY
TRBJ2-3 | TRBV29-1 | SVEDPGWSTDTQY
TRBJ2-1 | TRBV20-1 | STRALYNEQF
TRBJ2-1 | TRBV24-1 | ATSEGLAGEQF
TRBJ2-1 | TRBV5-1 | ASSRQADEQF
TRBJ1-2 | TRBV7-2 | ASSPRGINYGYT
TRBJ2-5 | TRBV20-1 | SARDFSGGGQETQY
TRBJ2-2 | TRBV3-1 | ASSRPGRISNTGELF
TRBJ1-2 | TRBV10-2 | ASRIVTGPTTEYGYT
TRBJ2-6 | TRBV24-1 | ATYRVAGRRTGANVLT
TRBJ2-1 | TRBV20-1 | SAGLAGEEQF
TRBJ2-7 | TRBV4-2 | ASGHGLSNGGVYEQY
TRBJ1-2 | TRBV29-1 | SVLTNYGYT
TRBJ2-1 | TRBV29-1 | SVGDRVYNEQF
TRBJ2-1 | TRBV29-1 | SVGDRGYEQF
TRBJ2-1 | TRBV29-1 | SVHHPGTEEF
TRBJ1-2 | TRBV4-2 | ASSLDRDRKYGYT
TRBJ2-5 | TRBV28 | ASSLLLAGVETQY
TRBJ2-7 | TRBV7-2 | ASSLLYPDYEQY
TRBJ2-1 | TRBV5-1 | ASSFTLPGQSMGRTEQF